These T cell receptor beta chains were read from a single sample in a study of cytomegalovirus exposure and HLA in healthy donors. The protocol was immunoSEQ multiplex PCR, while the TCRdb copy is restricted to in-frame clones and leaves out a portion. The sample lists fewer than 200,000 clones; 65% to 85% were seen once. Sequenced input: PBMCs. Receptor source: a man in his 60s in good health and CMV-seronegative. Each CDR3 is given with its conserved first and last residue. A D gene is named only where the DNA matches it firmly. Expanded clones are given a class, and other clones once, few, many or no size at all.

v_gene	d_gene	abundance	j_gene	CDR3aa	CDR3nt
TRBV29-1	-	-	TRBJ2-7	CSVQKAYEQYF	TGCAGCGTACAAAAAGCCTACGAGCAGTACTTC
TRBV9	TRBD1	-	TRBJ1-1	CASSVTGSTEAFF	TGTGCCAGCAGCGTGACAGGGAGCACTGAAGCTTTCTTT
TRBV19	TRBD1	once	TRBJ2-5	CASSYAPQGRETQYF	TGTGCCAGTAGTTACGCCCCACAGGGGCGAGAGACCCAGTACTTC
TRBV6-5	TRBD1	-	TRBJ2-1	CATRQGGSPNEQFF	TGTGCCACCCGACAGGGGGGATCACCCAATGAGCAGTTCTTC
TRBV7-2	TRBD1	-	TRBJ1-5	CASSLSGTGGRGNQPQHF	TGTGCCAGCAGCTTATCTGGGACAGGGGGTCGGGGCAATCAGCCCCAGCATTTT
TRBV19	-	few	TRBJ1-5	CASSLTGLGPQPQHF	TGTGCCAGTAGTTTGACGGGCCTGGGGCCTCAGCCCCAGCATTTT
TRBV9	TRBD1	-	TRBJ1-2	CASSVVSGGHGYTF	TGTGCCAGCAGCGTAGTTTCAGGGGGACATGGCTACACCTTC
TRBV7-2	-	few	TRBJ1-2	CATRQRFYGYTF	TGTGCCACCCGACAGCGATTCTATGGCTACACCTTC
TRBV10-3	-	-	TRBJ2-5	CAISGGQAQETQYF	TGTGCCATCAGTGGTGGTCAGGCCCAAGAGACCCAGTACTTC
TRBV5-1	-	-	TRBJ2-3	CASSFTLPSTDTQYF	TGCGCCAGCAGCTTTACACTACCTAGCACAGATACGCAGTATTTT
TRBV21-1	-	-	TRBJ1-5	CASSKVQGAGQPQHF	TGTGCCAGCAGCAAAGTACAGGGGGCAGGTCAGCCCCAGCATTTT
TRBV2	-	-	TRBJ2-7	CASSGGQIYEQYF	TGTGCCAGCAGTGGGGGACAAATCTACGAGCAGTACTTC
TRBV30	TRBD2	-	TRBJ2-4	CAWSVYRTRDIQYF	TGTGCCTGGAGTGTATATAGGACTAGGGACATTCAGTACTTC
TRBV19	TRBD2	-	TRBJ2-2	CASSRETTSGGNTGELFF	TGTGCCAGTAGTCGAGAAACAACTAGCGGGGGGAACACCGGGGAGCTGTTTTTT
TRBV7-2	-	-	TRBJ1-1	CASSLAMGQNTEAFF	TGTGCCAGCAGCTTAGCGATGGGCCAGAACACTGAAGCTTTCTTT
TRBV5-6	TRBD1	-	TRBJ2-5	CASSATGVGETQYF	TGTGCCAGCAGCGCAACAGGGGTAGGGGAGACCCAGTACTTC
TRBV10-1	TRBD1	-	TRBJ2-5	CASSEVTGGAETQYF	TGCGCCAGCAGTGAGGTTACAGGGGGCGCAGAGACCCAGTACTTC
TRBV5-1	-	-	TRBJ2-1	CASSLVGGHNEQFF	TGCGCCAGCAGCTTGGTGGGTGGGCACAATGAGCAGTTCTTC